A single sample is the source of the 15 T cell receptor beta chains below, sequenced in a study of blood T cell repertoires in COVID-19. Assay: immunoSEQ multiplex PCR; the TCRdb copy retains only in-frame clones and omits some. The profile shows about 180,000 clones, 80% to 85% of them singletons. Sequencing was carried out using peripheral blood. These receptors were taken from a woman of 80 years or more with COVID-19, enrolled during active disease.

This clone was recorded once. The V and J genes are TRBV29-1 and TRBJ2-5; D is possibly TRBD1 (6 bases). Between the trimmed V and J ends, which lost 6 bases and 5 bases, there was a span of 22 bases. The CDR3 is made up of 15 amino acids. Germline CDR1 SQVTM, CDR2 ANQGSEA. The CDR3 DNA follows: TGCAGCGTCTTACCGGGACACCCACAGTTGGAGACCCAGTACTTC. It encodes CSVLPGHPQLETQYF.

This chain connects TRBV18 to TRBJ2-5, with TRBD1 matching 7 bases. Germline CDR1 is KGHSH and CDR2 is LQKENI. CDR3 length: 15 amino acids. Losses at the gene ends were 6 bases for V and 4 bases for J; bases not matched to a gene: 11. The CDR3 bases are TGTGCCAGCTCGTCTCGACAGGGCGGGTCAGAGACCCAGTACTTC. Translated, it gives CASSSRQGGSETQYF.

The gene calls are TRBV21-1 and TRBJ1-1; the table's TRBD1 call for D was not verified on the DNA. TRBV21-1 is a known pseudogene. The CDR3 extends over 15 amino acids. The CDR3 region is CASSNWNRGVSEAFF. CDR3 DNA: TGTGCCAGCAGCAATTGGAACAGGGGGGTTAGTGAAGCTTTCTTT.

The V gene is TRBV6-5, the J gene TRBJ2-7; 11 nucleotides agree with TRBD2. This CDR3 contains 15 residues. Trimming removed 6 bases from V and 3 bases from J; junction bases left unmatched: 7. The germline V gene encodes CDR1 MNHEY and CDR2 SVGAGI. CDR3 sequence (DNA): TGTGCCAGCAGGCAACTAGCGGGGGCCTTCTACGAGCAGTACTTC. It specifies CASRQLAGAFYEQYF.

The chain combines TRBV7-9 with TRBJ1-1, with a weak D call TRBD1 (5 bases). V was trimmed by 5 bases and J by 2 bases, leaving 15 bases between them. CDR1 SEHNR and CDR2 FQNEAQ come from the germline V gene (reference sequence). CDR3 length: 15 amino acids. CDR3 DNA sequence: TGTGCCAGCAGCCGACGCGGGGGAGGCAACACTGAAGCTTTCTTT. Translation: CASSRRGGGNTEAFF.

The chain links TRBV7-9 to TRBJ1-2; D uncertain. CDR1 is SEHNR, CDR2 FQNEAQ, per germline (reference sequence). V lost 1 base and J lost 2, with 5 bases in between. The CDR3 is made up of 13 amino acids. This CDR3 is CASSLGRNYGYTF. The CDR3 DNA is TGTGCCAGCAGCTTAGGGAGAAACTATGGCTACACCTTC.

The rearrangement links TRBV5-1 to TRBJ2-5; 9 bases are shared with TRBD2. Germline values: CDR1 SGHRS, CDR2 YFSETQ. The CDR3 is 16 amino acids. The V segment lost 4 bases and the J segment 0 bases; nucleotides outside the gene matches: 7. The CDR3 DNA reads as TGCGCCAGCAGCGAGCGGGGGGACAAATACCAAGAGACCCAGTACTTC. Translated, it gives CASSERGDKYQETQYF.

The chain links TRBV2 to TRBJ1-2, with D possibly being TRBD1 (6 bases). This CDR3 is built from 12 residues. Germline loops: CDR1 SNHLY, CDR2 FYNNEI. V was shortened by 6 bases and J by 10 bases, with 15 bases between the two germline ends. In nucleotides, the CDR3 is TGTGCCAGCAGCCCACTAACAGGGACCTACACCTTC. Its protein product is CASSPLTGTYTF. Looking up the rest from reference TRBV2 and TRBJ1-2 gives the full variable domain: EPEVTQTPSHQVTQMGQEVILRCVPISNHLYFYWYRQILGQKVEFLVSFYNNEISEKSEIFDDQFSVERPDGSNFTLKIRSTKLEDSAMYFCASSPLTGTYTFGSGTRLTVV.

This sequence joins TRBV5-4 and TRBJ1-1; D unresolved. This CDR3 is built from 13 residues. Germline CDR1 is SGHNT and CDR2 is YYREEE (reference sequence). V lost 5 bases to trimming and J lost 2 bases, with 10 bases between them. CDR3 amino acids: CASRFPNNTEAFF. In DNA form, the CDR3 reads TGTGCCAGCAGATTCCCTAACAACACTGAAGCTTTCTTT.

The chain links TRBV28 to TRBJ2-7; D perhaps matches TRBD2 (6 bases). This CDR3 region has 13 residues. Germline CDR1 MDHEN, CDR2 SYDVKM. V was trimmed by 5 bases and J by 0 bases, leaving 8 bases between them. The CDR3 DNA sequence: TGTGCCAGCAGTAGACTAGTCTCCTACGAGCAGTACTTC. The encoded protein is CASSRLVSYEQYF. Variable domain in full (rest from reference TRBV28 and TRBJ2-7): DVKVTQSSRYLVKRTGEKVFLECVQDMDHENMFWYRQDPGLGLRLIYFSYDVKMKEKGDIPEGYSVSREKKERFSLILESASTNQTSMYLCASSRLVSYEQYFGPGTRLTVT.

The chain uses TRBV7-9 and TRBJ2-7, with D hard to call. The CDR3 extends over 13 amino acids. With 3 bases removed from V and 3 bases from J, the gap between germline ends came to 9 bases. CDR1 and CDR2 (germline): SEHNR, FQNEAQ (reference sequence). The CDR3 coding sequence is TGTGCCAGCAGCTTGTCACAGAACTACGAGCAGTACTTC. Its translation is CASSLSQNYEQYF.

The gene calls are TRBV4-1 and TRBJ2-1, with a tentative D call TRBD2 (6 bases). The CDR3 runs 15 residues. Germline assignment: CDR1 MGHRA and CDR2 YSYEKL. With 1 base removed from V and 4 bases from J, the gap between germline ends came to 11 bases. The CDR3 DNA reads TGCGCCAGCAGCCAAGGCGGGATCGTATACAATGAGCAGTTCTTC. As protein: CASSQGGIVYNEQFF.

The chain employs TRBV5-4 and TRBJ1-3, with unresolved D. CDR1 and CDR2 (germline): SGHNT, YYREEE (reference sequence). This CDR3 has 15 amino acids. Trimming left V 3 bases short and J 1 base short, with 11 bases between. CDR3 in DNA: TGTGCCAGCAGCTCCCGTGCGGTGTCTGGAAACACCATATATTTT. Its protein product is CASSSRAVSGNTIYF.

This chain joins TRBV11-1 and TRBJ2-1; possible D gene TRBD1, 6 bases. The germline V gene encodes CDR1 SGHAT and CDR2 FQDESV (reference sequence). V shed 0 bases and J shed 4 bases, with 7 bases lying between them. This CDR3 comprises 14 residues. The CDR3 DNA reads as TGTGCCAGCAGCTTAGCCCAGGGGTACAATGAGCAGTTCTTC. Its translation: CASSLAQGYNEQFF.

This clone has only one observation. V is TRBV7-9 and J is TRBJ2-7; D may be TRBD1 (5 bases). The V gene's germline CDR1 is SEHNR and CDR2 FQNEAQ (reference sequence). The CDR3 contains 14 residues. V was pared by 5 bases and J by 2 bases, with 13 bases between. The CDR3 loop reads CASSPRQIAYEQYF. The CDR3 DNA follows: TGTGCCAGCAGCCCCCGACAGATTGCCTACGAGCAGTACTTC.